The T cell receptor (beta chain) described here comes from a study of cytomegalovirus exposure and HLA in healthy donors. Study overall: An analysis done earlier identified 100 million to 140 million unique TCR beta sequences from approximately 170 million T cells. Membership in the Caucasian-associated ancestry cluster was found for around four fifths of nearly 400 genotyped donors.

Study results and caveats: In vitro checks showed that a few CMV-associated chains really do target CMV antigens. V- and J-gene trimming of TCR beta was linked (in a later analysis) to a missense DCLRE1C variant.

Germline CDR1 MDHEN, CDR2 SYDVKM. This CDR3 contains 15 residues. V shed 5 bases, J shed 9 bases, and the junction held 12 bases outside the gene matches. A remark on this clone: Its antigen remains unknown.

This PCR relied on a set of 60 Vbeta primers and 13 Jbeta primers. This table comes from immunoSEQ multiplex PCR, and its TCRdb copy is limited to in-frame clones, with some not included. The sample records about 270,000 clones, 86% being singletons. The receptor was derived from a man aged 35 to 55 in good health and CMV-seropositive. The chain has TRBV28 and TRBJ2-4; TRBD1 matches at 8 bases. Sequencing input: PBMCs. This chain's CDR3 is CASSTPATGQGIQYF. The CDR3 region has the DNA TGTGCCAGCAGTACTCCTGCCACCGGACAGGGCATTCAGTACTTC.